This T cell receptor beta chain was retrieved from a study of blood T cell repertoires in COVID-19. As for the study in general: Both acute and convalescent COVID-19 samples were obtained from the United States, Italy and Spain. Nucleic acid was either cDNA or gDNA, and it came from T cells, B-cell-depleted T cells, or PBMCs.

This clone was detected only a few times. Per the original data handling: From reference gene primer amplification, estimates of nucleated cell counts were derived. Assay: immunoSEQ multiplex PCR; the TCRdb copy retains only in-frame clones and omits some. Clone size and the V and J calls come from that table; the DNA yielded D and trimming. The sample holds 70,000 or so clones, 80% to 90% seen once. The CDR3 is 12 residues long. V was shortened by 1 base and J by 3 bases, with 6 bases between the two germline ends. Germline V gene data show CDR1 as SQVTM and CDR2 as ANQGSEA. The sequence came from a woman between 18 and 29 years old with acute or convalescent COVID-19. Sequenced material: peripheral blood. V usage is TRBV29-1 and J usage is TRBJ1-1; no reliable D call. CDR3 in DNA: TGCAGCGTTGAAGTTAGATACACTGAAGCTTTCTTT. It encodes CSVEVRYTEAFF.